This T cell receptor (beta chain) emerged from a study of T cell responses to AZD1222 COVID-19 vaccine. With respect to this clone: The antigen remains undetermined. At one boundary the junction diverges from the germline segment, which might be a read error.

Here immunoSEQ multiplex PCR was the method, and the copy in TCRdb shows in-frame clones only, minus some. The sample has about 40,000 clones, roughly 88% seen once. Whole-study results and caveats: Baseline seropositivity characterized only a handful of AZD1222 recipients. Two AZD1222 doses significantly raised spike-specific TCR breadth and depth over controls. Clonal diversity was possibly underestimated, and the donors were mostly white British, with more females. Unmutated variant regions are reportedly targeted by nearly half of spike-specific TCRs.

This specimen was peripheral blood, taken 28 days after the second dose of the MenACWY control vaccine. The sequence derives from an adult who received the MenACWY meningococcal vaccine as a control.

As DNA, the CDR3 is TGTGCTAGCAGCGCCGGGACTAGGATGAATGAGCAGTTCTTC. This gives the protein CASSAGTRMNEQFF. The chain links TRBV7-7 to TRBJ2-1; 8 positions match TRBD2. This CDR3 comprises 14 residues. CDR1 SSHAT and CDR2 FNYEAQ come from the germline V gene (reference sequence).